Following are 23 T cell receptor beta chains from one sample sequenced in a study of CD8+ T cells in alopecia areata. Sequencing templates came from extracted RNA that was reverse transcribed into cDNA. The table came from immunoSEQ multiplex PCR; TCRdb's copy has only in-frame clones and leaves some out. The profile covers about 110,000 clones, none occurring a single time. Sequencing was done on a sample of lesional skin. The receptors derive from a C3H/HeJ mouse with alopecia areata. The strain's MHC: H2-k.

This clone was found a few times. The germline and genes are mouse ones. The read is 4 residues too short to cover the CDR3 end, so that end is filled in from the germline J gene. This chain connects TRBV19 to TRBJ2-3; 10 bases line up with TRBD2. The CDR3 runs 16 residues. V shed 6 bases and J 0 bases; nucleotides not matched to a gene: 7. The germline gives CDR1 FNHDT, CDR2 SITEND (reference sequence). The CDR3 loop is CASTHPGLGSAETLYF. Partial CDR3 DNA: TGTGCCAGCACCCATCCGGGACTGGGGAGTGCAGAA. Drawing the rest from reference TRBV19 and TRBJ2-3, the complete variable domain is GGIITQTPKFLIGQEGQKLTLKCQQNFNHDTMYWYRQDSGKGLRLIYYSITENDLQKGDLSEGYDASREKKSSFSLTVTSAQKNEMAVFLCASTHPGLGSAETLYFGSGTRLTVL.

This clone was counted only a few times. The genes and germline here are from mouse. The CDR3 end is not reached by the read, which stops 4 residues before it; the germline J gene fills it in. The rearrangement joins TRBV13-3 to TRBJ2-7, with TRBD1 matching over 7 bases. The CDR3 consists of 15 residues. V lost 2 bases, J lost 0 bases, and 5 bases stayed unmatched. Germline CDR1 and CDR2: NNHDY and SYVADS. CDR3 region: CASSEQGTTSYEQYF. The sequenced part of the CDR3 DNA is TGTGCCAGCAGTGAACAGGGGACGACCTCCTAT.

Regarding this clone: Gene names and germline refer to mouse. The CDR3 goes on 4 residues after the read ends, and that part is filled in from the germline J gene. The chain links TRBV19 to TRBJ1-4; no definite D call. Germline CDR1 is FNHDT and CDR2 is SITEND (reference sequence). The CDR3 extends over 13 amino acids. The V end lost 5 bases, the J end lost 4 bases, and 9 bases lay between the germline ends. CDR3 bases read: TGTGCCAGCAGCCCTACAAACAACGAA. Translating gives CASSPTNNE. The whole CDR3 protein reads CASSPTNNERLFF.

The sample holds many counts of this clone. The germline and genes are mouse ones. The DNA ends 4 residues before the CDR3 does, and the rest of the CDR3 is filled in from the germline J gene. The rearrangement joins TRBV17 to TRBJ2-3; maybe TRBD1 (6 bases). The germline CDR1 and CDR2 sequences are MNHDT and YYDKIL. V shed 3 bases and J shed 0 bases, with 10 bases lying between them. The CDR3 runs 15 residues. CDR3 region: CASSSGTTSAETLYF. CDR3 bases read: TGTGCTAGCAGTAGCGGGACAACTAGTGCAGAA. Looking up the rest from reference TRBV17 and TRBJ2-3 gives the full variable domain: DTTVKQNPRYKLARVGKPVNLICSQTMNHDTMYWYQKKPNQAPKLLLFYYDKILNREADTFEKFQSSRPNNSFCSLYIGSAGLEYSAMYLCASSSGTTSAETLYFGSGTRLTVL.

As for this clone: Genes here carry mouse names. The CDR3 spells CASSDGDWGGSQDTQYF. CDR3 DNA (partial): TGTGCCAGCAGTGATGGGGACTGGGGGGGCAGCCAAGAC. The V call is TRBV13-3, the J call TRBJ2-5, with 14 bases identical to TRBD2. Sequencing ends 4 residues short of the CDR3 end; the germline J gene provides the rest. The CDR3 runs 17 residues. The germline CDR1 and CDR2 sequences are NNHDY and SYVADS. Trimming removed 0 bases from V and 2 bases from J; junction bases left unmatched: 2.

Remarks on this clone: Gene and germline names: mouse. The read falls 4 residues short of the CDR3 end, and the missing part is taken from the germline J gene. The chain is built from TRBV14 and TRBJ2-7; tentatively, D is TRBD1 (6 bases). Germline CDR1 SGHDT, CDR2 FRDEAV. CDR3 size: 12 residues. Incomplete CDR3 DNA: TGTGCCAGCAGTCAGGACAGATAT. Amino acid sequence: CASSQDRY. The CDR3 reads in full as CASSQDRYEQYF.

In regard to this clone: Mouse gene names and germline throughout. Read coverage stops 4 residues before the CDR3 terminus; the germline J gene supplies the remainder. The rearrangement joins TRBV1 to TRBJ1-2, with 9 nucleotides matching TRBD1. Per the germline V gene, CDR1 is NSQYPW and CDR2 is LRSPGD (reference sequence). CDR3 length equals 15 residues. CDR3 protein: CTCSASRDRVSDYTF. The sequenced CDR3 bases are TGCACCTGCAGTGCATCCCGGGACAGGGTATCC.

This clone turned up a few times. The listed genes are named as in mouse. The read terminates 4 residues ahead of where the CDR3 ends, so the germline J gene completes it. The rearrangement links TRBV13-3 to TRBJ2-2; 9 positions agree with TRBD2. The CDR3 extends over 15 amino acids. From germline, CDR1 is NNHDY and CDR2 SYVADS. Trimming cost V 0 bases and J 6 bases; bases outside gene matches: 3. The CDR3 DNA, read in part, is TGTGCCAGCAGTGATGAGGCTGGGGGGGCCGGG. Protein: CASSDEAGGAG. The whole CDR3 reads CASSDEAGGAGQLYF.

This clone was observed at least ten times. Germline and genes here are mouse. Sequencing ends 4 residues short of the CDR3 end; the germline J gene provides the rest. The chain uses TRBV13-3 and TRBJ1-1, with 11 nucleotides matching TRBD1. V lost 1 base, J lost 3 bases, and 5 bases stayed unmatched. This CDR3 spans 16 amino acids. Germline V gene lookup returns CDR1 NNHDY and CDR2 SYVADS. CDR3 residues: CASSDSDRGRDTEVFF. The sequenced CDR3 bases are TGTGCCAGCAGTGATTCGGACAGGGGGCGCGACACA.

This clone occurred a few times. Each gene name is a mouse one. With the read ending 4 residues before the CDR3 end, the germline J gene is used to fill in that end. The genes are TRBV13-3 and TRBJ2-7, with 7 bases fitting TRBD2. The germline gives CDR1 NNHDY, CDR2 SYVADS. The CDR3 extends over 16 amino acids. The V gene end was trimmed by 3 bases and the J gene end by 0 bases; junction bases not matched to a gene: 9. Partial CDR3 DNA: TGTGCCAGCAGTGGTCTCCTGGGGGAGAGCTCCTAT. Translating gives CASSGLLGESSY. The entire CDR3 protein reads CASSGLLGESSYEQYF.

Worth noting for this clone: Gene names are the mouse ones. The read terminates 4 residues ahead of where the CDR3 ends, so the germline J gene completes it. The chain recombines TRBV13-1 with TRBJ1-2, with 7 nucleotides matching TRBD1. The germline CDR1 and CDR2 sequences are NSHNY and SYGAGN. The CDR3 extends over 17 amino acids. The junction had 8 bases not matched to a gene; V was cut back by 0 bases and J by 0 bases. The covered CDR3 bases are TGTGCCAGCAGTGATGACCCACTCGACAGGGCAAACTCC. Protein sequence: CASSDDPLDRANS. The full CDR3 protein is CASSDDPLDRANSDYTF.

This clone has a handful of counts. Genes here carry mouse names. The CDR3 extends 4 residues past the end of the read, so its final part is completed from the germline J gene. The chain couples TRBV1 to TRBJ2-4; D not resolved. V was pared by 0 bases and J by 0 bases, with 7 bases between. The CDR3 contains 15 residues. Germline-derived CDR1 and CDR2 are NSQYPW and LRSPGD (reference sequence). CDR3 residues: CTCSADQWSQNTLYF. CDR3 bases read: TGCACCTGCAGTGCAGATCAATGGAGTCAAAAC.

Of note for this clone: Germline and genes: mouse. The missing CDR3 end, 4 residues past where the read stops, is filled in from the germline J gene. The V and J genes are TRBV19 and TRBJ1-4, with D possibly TRBD1 on 6 matching bases. CDR1 is FNHDT and CDR2 is SITEND in the germline V gene (reference sequence). Trimming removed 0 bases from V and 6 bases from J, with 12 bases in between. The CDR3 runs to 15 residues. CDR3 DNA, as far as it was read: TGTGCCAGCAGTATAGGAAACAGGGACGACGAA. Protein: CASSIGNRDDE. The entire CDR3 reads CASSIGNRDDERLFF. Full variable domain (rest looked up from reference TRBV19 and TRBJ1-4): GGIITQTPKFLIGQEGQKLTLKCQQNFNHDTMYWYRQDSGKGLRLIYYSITENDLQKGDLSEGYDASREKKSSFSLTVTSAQKNEMAVFLCASSIGNRDDERLFFGHGTKLSVL.

This clone has more than one count but fewer than ten. Germline and genes here are mouse. The missing CDR3 end, 4 residues past where the read stops, is filled in from the germline J gene. This chain uses TRBV17 with TRBJ2-3, with 10 bases identical to TRBD2. CDR3 length: 15 amino acids. The germline CDR1 and CDR2 sequences are MNHDT and YYDKIL. Trimming at V came to 5 bases and at J to 1 base, leaving 3 bases not matched to a gene. The covered CDR3 bases are TGTGCTAGCAGTGGACTGGGGGATCGTGCAGAA. The encoded protein is CASSGLGDRAE. The whole CDR3 sequence is CASSGLGDRAETLYF.

This clone came up a few times. The genes are named according to mouse. The CDR3 extends 4 residues past the end of the read, so its final part is completed from the germline J gene. The V gene is TRBV19, the J gene TRBJ1-1; maybe TRBD1 (6 bases). Germline CDR1 FNHDT, CDR2 SITEND (reference sequence). The CDR3 is 13 amino acids. CDR3: CASSISPGAEVFF. CDR3 DNA (partial): TGTGCCAGCAGTATATCCCCAGGGGCA.

Comments on this clone: Gene names denote mouse genes. The CDR3 goes on 4 residues after the read ends, and that part is filled in from the germline J gene. This chain connects TRBV29 to TRBJ2-7; 7 bases match TRBD2. The CDR3 is 15 amino acids. Germline trimming cut 4 bases from V and 0 bases from J; bases unmatched to any gene: 6. From germline, CDR1 is MSHET and CDR2 SYDVDS. This CDR3 is CASSSLDWLSYEQYF. CDR3 DNA, as far as it was read: TGTGCTAGCAGTTCCTTGGACTGGCTCTCCTAT. Looking up the rest from reference TRBV29 and TRBJ2-7 gives the full variable domain: DMKVTQMPRYLIKRMGENVLLECGQDMSHETMYWYRQDPGLGLQLIYISYDVDSNSEGDIPKGYRVSRKKREHFSLILDSAKTNQTSVYFCASSSLDWLSYEQYFGPGTRLTVL.

This clone turned up a few times. The genes and germline here are from mouse. The CDR3 end lies 4 residues beyond the end of the read and is filled in from the germline J gene. The chain links TRBV13-2 to TRBJ2-5, with TRBD2 identical over 14 bases. CDR3 length equals 18 residues. V lost 0 bases, J lost 1 base, and 4 bases stayed unmatched. Germline loops: CDR1 NNHNN, CDR2 SYGAGS (reference sequence). CDR3 in amino acids: CASGDGGLGGRYQDTQYF. The CDR3 bases that were read are TGTGCCAGCGGTGATGGGGGACTGGGGGGGCGGTACCAAGAC.

Details on this clone: These gene names are mouse names. The CDR3 extends 4 residues past the end of the read, so its final part is completed from the germline J gene. The rearrangement links TRBV1 to TRBJ1-2; 9 bases align to TRBD1. This CDR3 contains 15 residues. Per the germline V gene, CDR1 is NSQYPW and CDR2 is LRSPGD (reference sequence). The ends lost 4 bases at V and 1 base at J; junction bases unmatched: 4. CDR3 bases read: TGCACCTGCAGTGGACAGGGGGAGGTAAACTCC. The encoded protein is CTCSGQGEVNS. In full, the CDR3 reads CTCSGQGEVNSDYTF.

This clone was detected a few times. Here the gene names and germline are mouse. The read comes to an end 4 residues before the CDR3 does, leaving the germline J gene to fill in the end. The chain employs TRBV19 and TRBJ2-2; TRBD2 might be the D (7 bases). Germline CDR1 and CDR2: FNHDT and SITEND (reference sequence). CDR3 length equals 15 residues. V gave up 0 bases and J gave up 4 bases, with 10 bases separating them. CDR3 sequence reads: CASSIGGAGTGQLYF. The part of the CDR3 DNA that was read is TGTGCCAGCAGTATAGGGGGGGCGGGCACCGGG.

In regard to this clone: Gene names follow the mouse nomenclature. The read gets to within 4 residues of the CDR3 end, and the germline J gene fills in the rest. Other DNA sequences in this sample translate to the same CDR3. The chain uses TRBV1 and TRBJ2-7; D might be TRBD2 (6 bases). Trimming removed 4 bases from V and 0 bases from J, with 7 bases in between. In germline, CDR1 is NSQYPW, CDR2 LRSPGD (reference sequence). This CDR3 has 13 residues. The CDR3 is CTCSGWGSYEQYF. The sequenced part of the CDR3 DNA is TGCACCTGCAGTGGCTGGGGCTCCTAT.

Details on this clone: At residue 10, the TCRdb protein departs from the DNA translation, so the protein shown here was derived from the DNA itself. Each gene name is a mouse one. The CDR3 end falls 3 residues outside the read, so it is completed with the germline J gene. The chain joins TRBV19 to TRBJ1-6; D may be TRBD1 (5 bases). TRBJ1-6 is labeled an ORF, and its function is uncertain. The germline V gene encodes CDR1 FNHDT and CDR2 SITEND (reference sequence). V dropped 2 bases and J dropped 9 bases, with 9 bases sitting between them. CDR3 size: 13 residues. CDR3 sequence: CASSIMGGSPLYF. CDR3 DNA, as far as it was read: TGTGCCAGCAGTATTATGGGGGGTTCGCCC.

Worth noting for this clone: Genes and germline are mouse. The CDR3 end falls 4 residues outside the read, so it is completed with the germline J gene. This chain connects TRBV19 to TRBJ2-7; 7 bases align to TRBD1. J lost 3 bases, V lost 5 bases, and 8 bases had no gene match. This CDR3 is built from 14 residues. Germline CDR1 reads FNHDT; CDR2 reads SITEND (reference sequence). CDR3 DNA, as far as it was read: TGTGCCAGCAGAGCTCCGGGACAGAGCTAT. Translating gives CASRAPGQSY. The full CDR3 protein reads CASRAPGQSYEQYF.

This clone was counted a few times. Gene names and germline match the mouse. Coverage ceases 4 residues before the CDR3 finishes, and the germline J gene fills in the end. The chain links TRBV13-3 to TRBJ2-7, with D possibly being TRBD1 (6 bases). CDR1 is NNHDY, CDR2 SYVADS, per germline. There are 13 residues in the CDR3. Trimming took off 3 bases at V and 3 bases at J, with 10 bases between the two ends. The covered CDR3 bases are TGTGCCAGCAGTGCTTTGACAGGCTAT. This translates into CASSALTGY. From start to end, the CDR3 is CASSALTGYEQYF.